This passage covers 26 T cell receptor beta chains from one sample sequenced in a study of regulatory dendritic cells for organ transplantation. Measured with immunoSEQ multiplex PCR; TCRdb has only the in-frame clones, and not every one. In the table there are 25,000 to 30,000 clones, about 79% of which are singletons. The sample comprised memory CD4+ T cells from blood. Specified subset: CD45RO+ memory T cells. These receptor sequences come from a human donor in good health.

The chain carries TRBV7-2 and TRBJ1-1; 10 positions match TRBD1. V shed 2 bases, J shed 1 base, and the junction held 10 bases outside the gene matches. The CDR3 totals 18 residues. Germline lookup yields CDR1 SGHTA and CDR2 FQGNSA. The CDR3 coding sequence is TGTGCCAGCAGCTTAAAGTATGGGACAGGGGCCCGGAACACTGAAGCTTTCTTT. This gives the protein CASSLKYGTGARNTEAFF.

V gene TRBV15 combines with J gene TRBJ1-1; D is possibly TRBD1 (6 bases). CDR1 is LNHNV, CDR2 YYDKDF, per germline (reference sequence). The CDR3 is 16 residues long. V was shortened by 3 bases and J by 1 base, with 15 bases between the two germline ends. The CDR3 sequence is CATSSRTGPRNTEAFF. The CDR3 nucleotides are TGTGCCACCAGCAGTCGCACAGGGCCCAGGAACACTGAAGCTTTCTTT.

The chain couples TRBV6-7 to TRBJ1-4; maybe TRBD1 (6 bases). TRBV6-7 counts as an open reading frame of uncertain function. The CDR3 totals 14 residues. With 6 bases removed from V and 6 bases from J, the gap between germline ends came to 14 bases. For the CDR3, the DNA is TGTGCCAGCAGGTCCCCGGGACACCATGAAAAACTGTTTTTT. It is translated as CASRSPGHHEKLFF.

The V gene is TRBV7-2, the J gene TRBJ2-5, with TRBD2 matching 10 bases. Germline V lookup: CDR1 SGHTA, CDR2 FQGNSA. The CDR3 totals 16 residues. The J segment lost 6 bases and the V segment lost 4 bases, leaving 11 bases of the junction unmatched. The CDR3 nucleotides are TGTGCCAGCAGCTCCCCGGGGGTAGCGGGGGGAAAGACCCAGTACTTC. Protein product: CASSSPGVAGGKTQYF.

The chain uses TRBV7-9 and TRBJ2-5; possible D gene TRBD2, 7 bases. The J call could be wrong; TRBJ2-7 is a better fit for the DNA end. The CDR3 covers 14 residues. Germline CDR1 reads SEHNR; CDR2 reads FQNEAQ (reference sequence). CDR3 in amino acids: CASQRGHGVYEQYF. The CDR3 coding sequence is TGTGCCAGCCAGCGGGGACACGGCGTCTACGAGCAGTACTTC.

The chain employs TRBV7-2 and TRBJ1-5, with no clear D. V was pared by 4 bases and J by 3 bases, with 4 bases between. Germline CDR1 and CDR2: SGHTA and FQGNSA. This CDR3 comprises 12 residues. Written as DNA, the CDR3 is TGTGCCAGCAGCTCTTTCAATCAGCCCCAGCATTTT. Amino acid sequence: CASSSFNQPQHF.

The V gene is TRBV18, the J gene TRBJ1-2, with 7 bases identical to TRBD1. The V and J ends lost 4 bases and 6 bases, in that order; junction bases with no gene match: 11. CDR3 length: 15 residues. Looked up from germline, CDR1 is KGHSH and CDR2 is LQKENI. The CDR3 DNA reads as TGTGCCAGCTCACAAGAAAGGGGGCTAAGGAATGGCTACACCTTC. It yields the protein CASSQERGLRNGYTF. Together with reference TRBV18 and TRBJ1-2, the CDR3 gives the full variable domain: NAGVMQNPRHLVRRRGQEARLRCSPMKGHSHVYWYRQLPEEGLKFMVYLQKENIIDESGMPKERFSAEFPKEGPSILRIQQVVRGDSAAYFCASSQERGLRNGYTFGSGTRLTVV.

The rearrangement links TRBV4-1 to TRBJ2-6, with 8 nucleotides matching TRBD1. Germline trimming cut 4 bases from V and 0 bases from J; bases unmatched to any gene: 8. The CDR3 consists of 18 residues. From germline, CDR1 is MGHRA and CDR2 YSYEKL. The CDR3 sequence: CASSPSAGGASGANVLTF. In DNA form, the CDR3 reads TGCGCCAGCAGCCCTTCGGCAGGGGGCGCCTCTGGGGCCAACGTCCTGACTTTC.

This chain connects TRBV6-6 to TRBJ1-5; D possibly corresponds to TRBD1 (5 bases). The V and J ends lost 8 bases and 5 bases respectively, with 16 bases between them. CDR3 length: 14 residues. CDR1 is MNHNY and CDR2 is SVGAGI in the germline V gene (reference sequence). This CDR3 reads CASLGVKRDQPQHF. The CDR3 bases are TGTGCCAGCCTAGGGGTGAAGCGGGATCAGCCCCAGCATTTT.

This chain links TRBV30 with TRBJ1-1; the D is unclear. The CDR3 length is 12 residues. Trimming stripped 3 bases from V and 3 bases from J, with 8 bases between. Per the germline V gene, CDR1 is GTSNPN and CDR2 is SVGIG (reference sequence). The CDR3 reads CAWRNRDTEAFF. The CDR3 DNA reads TGTGCCTGGAGGAATAGAGACACTGAAGCTTTCTTT. Combining the CDR3 with reference TRBV30 and TRBJ1-1 gives the whole variable domain SQTIHQWPATLVQPVGSPLSLECTVEGTSNPNLYWYRQAAGRGLQLLFYSVGIGQISSEVPQNLSASRPQDRQFILSSKKLLLSDSGFYLCAWRNRDTEAFFGQGTRLTVV.

The chain employs TRBV10-3 and TRBJ2-3, with D perhaps matching TRBD2 (6 bases). The V gene lost 2 bases and the J gene lost 1 base, with 13 bases spanning the gap. Germline CDR1 is ENHRY and CDR2 is SYGVKD. The CDR3 sequence is 16 residues long. The CDR3 DNA reads as TGTGCCATCAGTGAGATGCGCGGAGGGGGCACAGATACGCAGTATTTT. Protein sequence: CAISEMRGGGTDTQYF.

The chain uses TRBV7-2 and TRBJ1-2; the D is unclear. In germline, CDR1 is SGHTA, CDR2 FQGNSA. Deletions cut 1 base from V and 7 bases from J, with 10 bases between. This CDR3 comprises 13 residues. This chain's CDR3 is CASSLVTVGGYTF. For the CDR3, the DNA is TGTGCCAGCAGCTTAGTGACGGTTGGTGGCTACACCTTC.

For the CDR3, the DNA is TGTGCCGGTAGTGGGGACAGATCTGGGGCCAACGTCCTGACTTTC. It codes for CAGSGDRSGANVLTF. This chain connects TRBV6-1 to TRBJ2-6; 7 bases are a match to TRBD1. V lost 11 bases, J lost 1 base, and 8 bases stayed unmatched. The germline CDR1 and CDR2 sequences are MNHNS and SASEGT. The CDR3 loop spans 15 amino acids.

This chain connects TRBV30 to TRBJ1-5; D remains ambiguous. The CDR3 is 14 residues long. V was trimmed by 0 bases and J by 6 bases, leaving 12 bases between them. The germline V gene encodes CDR1 GTSNPN and CDR2 SVGIG (reference sequence). In DNA form, the CDR3 reads TGTGCCTGGAGTGTATTAGCGAGCGGTCAGCCCCAGCATTTT. Protein sequence: CAWSVLASGQPQHF.

This clone was counted only a few times. This chain links TRBV14 with TRBJ2-1, with D unresolved. The V end lost 4 bases, the J end lost 0 bases, and 10 bases lay between the germline ends. CDR1 and CDR2 from the germline V gene are SGHDN and FVKESK. CDR3 length: 15 amino acids. The CDR3 DNA reads TGTGCCAGCAGCCTTGGGATCCGCTCCTACAATGAGCAGTTCTTC. As protein: CASSLGIRSYNEQFF.

V usage is TRBV9 and J usage is TRBJ2-6; 10 bases align to TRBD1. This CDR3 comprises 18 residues. With V trimmed by 3 bases and J by 0 bases, 6 bases remained unmatched. Germline CDR1 SGDLS, CDR2 YYNGEE. CDR3 region: CASSGKTGGGSGANVLTF. CDR3 nucleotide sequence: TGTGCCAGCAGCGGGAAGACAGGGGGCGGCTCTGGGGCCAACGTCCTGACTTTC.

In this sample, this clone is medium-sized. The germline gene is not matched at one end of the junction; a read error may be the cause. This sequence joins TRBV12-5 and TRBJ1-2, with 8 bases aligning to TRBD1. The CDR3 is 13 amino acids. CDR1 is LGHNT, CDR2 FRNRAP, per germline. In nucleotides, the CDR3 is TGTGCTAGTGGTTTGGGTAACAGGGGGTCCTTGCTGTTC. Its translation is CASGLGNRGSLLF.

The chain is built from TRBV4-3 and TRBJ2-3; 12 positions match TRBD1. CDR3 size: 18 residues. V dropped 3 bases and J dropped 6; count of bases not matched to a gene: 13. Germline values: CDR1 LGHNA, CDR2 YSLEER. The DNA for the CDR3 is TGCGCCAGCAGCCACCCCTCCGGCGGGACAGGGGGCCCGGATACGCAGTATTTT. The encoded protein is CASSHPSGGTGGPDTQYF.

V and J are TRBV7-9 and TRBJ2-5, with D maybe TRBD2 (6 bases). The CDR3 has 15 residues. The germline gives CDR1 SEHNR, CDR2 FQNEAQ (reference sequence). V was shortened by 5 bases and J by 3 bases, with 16 bases between the two germline ends. In DNA form, the CDR3 reads TGTGCCAGCAGCACGGGGGAGATACCGAAAGAGACCCAGTACTTC. Translated, it gives CASSTGEIPKETQYF.

The chain employs TRBV7-2 and TRBJ2-7, with D perhaps matching TRBD2 (6 bases). CDR3 length: 16 residues. Trimming pared 1 base from V and 5 bases from J, leaving 18 bases between. CDR1 SGHTA and CDR2 FQGNSA come from the germline V gene. As DNA, the CDR3 is TGTGCCAGCAGCTTAGGTAACGGGGGAAGGACCAACGAGCAGTACTTC. It translates to CASSLGNGGRTNEQYF.

V gene TRBV19 combines with J gene TRBJ2-4; D remains ambiguous. V lost 5 bases and J 3 bases, leaving 14 bases between the germline ends. The germline gives CDR1 LNHDA, CDR2 SQIVND (reference sequence). CDR3 size: 15 residues. The CDR3 here is CASSPAGFDKNIQYF. CDR3 in DNA: TGTGCCAGTAGTCCGGCCGGTTTTGACAAAAACATTCAGTACTTC.

The chain has TRBV18 and TRBJ1-1, with 9 nucleotides matching TRBD1. Germline assignment: CDR1 KGHSH and CDR2 LQKENI. V dropped 3 bases and J dropped 0; count of bases not matched to a gene: 5. The CDR3 runs 16 residues. CDR3 sequence reads: CASSPGTGRMNTEAFF. The CDR3, as DNA: TGTGCCAGCTCACCCGGGACAGGGAGGATGAACACTGAAGCTTTCTTT.

This clone was picked up a small number of times. The chain combines TRBV7-2 with TRBJ2-5, with 9 bases aligning to TRBD1. This CDR3 is built from 16 residues. CDR1 and CDR2 from the germline V gene are SGHTA and FQGNSA. The J segment lost 0 bases and the V segment lost 5 bases, leaving 7 bases of the junction unmatched. Here the CDR3 reads CASSPDRGRYQETQYF. For the CDR3, the DNA is TGTGCCAGCAGCCCGGACAGGGGCCGGTACCAAGAGACCCAGTACTTC.

The V call is TRBV4-2, the J call TRBJ2-6, with D maybe TRBD1 (6 bases). Trimming took off 6 bases at V and 0 bases at J, with 9 bases between the two ends. Per germline, CDR1 LGHNA and CDR2 YNFKEQ. The CDR3 extends over 15 amino acids. The CDR3 loop reads CASSYRDSGANVLTF. In DNA form, the CDR3 reads TGTGCCAGCAGTTACAGGGACTCTGGGGCCAACGTCCTGACTTTC.

The chain combines TRBV15 with TRBJ2-7; no definite D call. The germline V gene encodes CDR1 LNHNV and CDR2 YYDKDF (reference sequence). V shed 0 bases and J shed 3 bases, with 6 bases lying between them. The CDR3 covers 13 residues. The CDR3 reads CATSRDLHYEQYF. The CDR3 coding sequence is TGTGCCACCAGCAGAGACCTACACTACGAGCAGTACTTC.

This chain connects TRBV6-6 to TRBJ1-2; possible D gene TRBD1, 5 bases. This CDR3 comprises 14 residues. The germline V gene encodes CDR1 MNHNY and CDR2 SVGAGI (reference sequence). V dropped 8 bases and J dropped 1 base, with 14 bases sitting between them. The CDR3 reads CASQTGLLNYGYTF. CDR3 coding DNA: TGTGCCAGCCAAACGGGACTCCTTAACTATGGCTACACCTTC.